The TCR beta chain described here comes from a study of blood T cell repertoires in COVID-19. About the study: Donors in the United States, Italy and Spain gave samples during acute or convalescent COVID-19.

Authors' analysis steps: Amplification of reference gene primers provided the estimated nucleated cell counts. Libraries were prepared by immunoSEQ multiplex PCR; TCRdb keeps only in-frame clonotypes and omits some of them. V, J and clone size derive from that table, while D and trimming were established from the DNA sequence. This table has roughly 30,000 clones, approximately 86% appearing once. Per the germline V gene, CDR1 is SGHAT and CDR2 is FQNNGV. The CDR3 has 16 residues. Trimming cost V 5 bases and J 7 bases, with 23 bases left between them. Patients from Seattle were sampled longitudinally, starting during active infection.

The TCR comes from a man between 60 and 75 years old with COVID-19, enrolled during active disease. The rearrangement links TRBV11-2 to TRBJ2-5; D might be TRBD2 (5 bases). Sequencing was carried out using peripheral blood. The CDR3 DNA is TGTGCCAGCAGCAATGACGACACAATCCAAAGCGGGACCCAGTACTTC. Residues: CASSNDDTIQSGTQYF.